This TCR beta chain was captured in a study of blood T cell repertoires in COVID-19. Turning to the study itself: The United States, Italy and Spain supplied acute and convalescent COVID-19 samples. T cells, B-cell-depleted T cells, or PBMCs supplied cDNA or gDNA.

Original analysis: Quantification of nucleated cells was approximated via reference gene primer amplification. Here immunoSEQ multiplex PCR was the method, and the copy in TCRdb shows in-frame clones only, minus some. Clone size and the V and J calls come from that table; the DNA yielded D and trimming. The sample lists some 240,000 clones, approximately 88% occurring once. During active infection, Seattle patients enrolled and were then monitored through disease. V dropped 3 bases and J dropped 2; count of bases not matched to a gene: 9. In germline, CDR1 is LNHDA, CDR2 SQIVND (reference sequence). The CDR3 has 17 amino acids.

This clonotype was obtained from a woman in her 70s with COVID-19, enrolled during active disease. V gene TRBV19 combines with J gene TRBJ1-5; 8 bases line up with TRBD1. The sequenced sample consisted of peripheral blood. Written as DNA, the CDR3 is TGTGCCAGTAGTATGCGTGGGCCAGGGGGCGGCAATCAGCCCCAGCATTTT. Translating it yields CASSMRGPGGGNQPQHF.